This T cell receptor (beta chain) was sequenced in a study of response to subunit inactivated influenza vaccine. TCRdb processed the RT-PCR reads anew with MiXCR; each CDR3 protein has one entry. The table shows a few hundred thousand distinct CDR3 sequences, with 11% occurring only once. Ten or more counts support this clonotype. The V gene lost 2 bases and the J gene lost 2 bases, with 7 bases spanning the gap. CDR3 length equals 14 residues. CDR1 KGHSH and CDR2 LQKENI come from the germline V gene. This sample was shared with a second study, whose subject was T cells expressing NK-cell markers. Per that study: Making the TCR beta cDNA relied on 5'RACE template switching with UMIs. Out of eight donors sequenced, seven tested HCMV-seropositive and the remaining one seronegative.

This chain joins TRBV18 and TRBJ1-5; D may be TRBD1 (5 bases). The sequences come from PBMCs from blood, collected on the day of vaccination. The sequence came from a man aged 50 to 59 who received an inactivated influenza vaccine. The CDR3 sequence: CASSPWGGNQPQHF. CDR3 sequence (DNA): TGTGCCAGCTCACCATGGGGGGGCAATCAGCCCCAGCATTTT.